This T cell receptor beta chain appears in the sequencing data of a study of cytomegalovirus exposure and HLA in healthy donors. Turning to the study itself: In a previous analysis, 117 million unique TCR beta sequences were found from some 180 million T cells. General observations from the study: Fewer N-insertions than the approximately 680-donor mean were reportedly shown by an Asian-associated ancestry cluster in a later analysis. CMV serostatus was the only recorded immune exposure for donors. The authors listed over 150 TCR beta chains as cytomegalovirus-associated.

Both 60 Vbeta primers and 13 Jbeta primers went into the PCR. Clones were sequenced by immunoSEQ multiplex PCR, and TCRdb holds only the in-frame ones, with some missing. This table has about 160,000 clones, roughly 85% appearing once. About this clone itself: Its matching antigen is unknown.

This sequence was found in a woman aged 50 to 60 in good health and CMV-seropositive. The sample comprised PBMCs.

The CDR3 here is CSARDRGVAFF. In DNA, the CDR3 is TGCAGTGCTAGAGATCGCGGGGTGGCTTTCTTT. The V call is TRBV20-1, the J call TRBJ1-1; D call uncertain. The CDR3 spans 11 residues. V was trimmed by 0 bases and J by 11 bases, leaving 10 bases between them. The germline V gene encodes CDR1 DFQATT and CDR2 SNEGSKA (reference sequence).